This T cell receptor (beta chain) originates from a study of shared clonotypes between healthy human individuals. TCRdb's table, derived via immunoSEQ multiplex PCR, lists solely in-frame clones and lacks some. The sample yields 2,500,000 or so clones, 93% seen once. Germline CDR1 SGHRS, CDR2 YFSETQ. The V end lost 3 bases, the J end lost 3 bases, and 9 bases lay between the germline ends. The CDR3 totals 13 residues. This clonotype originated in a man aged 18 to 29 in good health. Some clones in this sample may be carry-over from other donors' samples. The genes are TRBV5-1 and TRBJ1-2; D is unclear. Sequencing was done on a sample of naive CD4+ T cells from PBMCs. The subset denotes: CD45RA+ positively selected. The CDR3 DNA follows: TGCGCCAGCAGCTGGGAGAGCGACTATGGCTACACCTTC. This sequence encodes CASSWESDYGYTF. Filled out from reference TRBV5-1 and TRBJ1-2, the complete variable domain reads KAGVTQTPRYLIKTRGQQVTLSCSPISGHRSVSWYQQTPGQGLQFLFEYFSETQRNKGNFPGRFSGRQFSNSRSEMNVSTLELGDSALYLCASSWESDYGYTFGSGTRLTVV.